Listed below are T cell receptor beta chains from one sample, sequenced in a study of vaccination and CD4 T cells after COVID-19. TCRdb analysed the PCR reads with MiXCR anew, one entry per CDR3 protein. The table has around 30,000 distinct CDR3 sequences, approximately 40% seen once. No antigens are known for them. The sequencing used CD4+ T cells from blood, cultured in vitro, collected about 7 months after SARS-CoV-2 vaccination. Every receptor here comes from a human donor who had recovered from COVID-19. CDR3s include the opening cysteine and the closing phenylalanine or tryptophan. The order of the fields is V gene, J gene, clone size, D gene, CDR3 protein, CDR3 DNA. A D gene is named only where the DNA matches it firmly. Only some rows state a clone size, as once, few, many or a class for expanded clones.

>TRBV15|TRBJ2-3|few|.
CATSIGGDTQYF
TGTGCCACCAGCATCGGAGGAGATACGCAGTATTTT
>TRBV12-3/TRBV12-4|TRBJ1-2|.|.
CASSLETGNYGYTF
TGTGCCAGCAGTTTGGAGACAGGAAACTATGGCTACACCTTC
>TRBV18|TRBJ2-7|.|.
CASSPAGYEQYF
TGTGCCAGCTCACCGGCGGGTTATGAGCAGTACTTC
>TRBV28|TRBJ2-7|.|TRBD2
CASSFKRTSGLRSSYEQYF
TGTGCCAGCAGTTTTAAGAGGACTAGCGGCCTCCGTAGCTCCTACGAGCAGTACTTC
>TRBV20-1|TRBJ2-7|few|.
CSARGSRAYEQYF
TGCAGTGCTCGGGGAAGCCGGGCCTACGAGCAGTACTTC
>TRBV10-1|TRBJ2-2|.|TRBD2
CASSGAGGRTGELFF
TGCGCCAGCAGTGGAGCGGGAGGCCGCACCGGGGAGCTGTTTTTT
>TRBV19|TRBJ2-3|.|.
CASSIQGLFNTQYF
TGTGCCAGTAGTATACAGGGACTTTTCAATACGCAGTATTTT
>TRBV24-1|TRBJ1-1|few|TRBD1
CATSDWTGEAFF
TGTGCCACCAGTGATTGGACAGGTGAAGCTTTCTTT
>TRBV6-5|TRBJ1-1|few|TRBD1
CASSYSGQGTLMNTEAFF
TGTGCCAGCAGTTACTCCGGACAGGGGACATTAATGAACACTGAAGCTTTCTTT
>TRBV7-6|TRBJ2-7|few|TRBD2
CASSVSGSGYEQYF
TGTGCCAGCAGCGTTAGCGGGAGCGGGTACGAGCAGTACTTC
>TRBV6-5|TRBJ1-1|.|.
CASSYSRRAGTEAFF
TGTGCCAGCAGTTACTCTCGGAGGGCGGGCACTGAAGCTTTCTTT
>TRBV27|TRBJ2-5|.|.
CASSSKGETQYF
TGTGCCAGCAGTTCCAAGGGGGAGACCCAGTACTTC
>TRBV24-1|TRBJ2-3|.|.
CATSDPPSTDTQYF
TGTGCCACCAGTGATCCACCCAGCACAGATACGCAGTATTTT
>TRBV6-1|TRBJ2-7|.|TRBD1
CASRPDRVSYEQYF
TGTGCCAGCAGACCCGACAGGGTCTCCTACGAGCAGTACTTC
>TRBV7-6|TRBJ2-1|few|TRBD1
CASSQGQALNNEQFF
TGTGCCAGCAGCCAGGGACAGGCGCTGAACAATGAGCAGTTCTTC
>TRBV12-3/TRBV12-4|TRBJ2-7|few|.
CASSSPAGISYEQYF
TGTGCCAGCAGTTCCCCTGCGGGGATCTCCTACGAGCAGTACTTC
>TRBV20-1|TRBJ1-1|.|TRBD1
CSATHPGQGWSEAFF
TGCAGTGCTACCCACCCCGGACAGGGGTGGTCTGAAGCTTTCTTT
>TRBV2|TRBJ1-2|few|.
CASRTDRRGYTF
TGTGCCAGCAGGACTGACAGACGCGGCTACACCTTC
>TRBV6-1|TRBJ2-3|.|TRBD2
CASKKNGLAVTDTQYF
TGTGCCAGCAAAAAGAATGGGCTAGCGGTCACAGATACGCAGTATTTT
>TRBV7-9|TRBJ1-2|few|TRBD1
CASSLGDRGVYGYTF
TGTGCCAGCAGCTTAGGGGACAGAGGAGTCTATGGCTACACCTTC
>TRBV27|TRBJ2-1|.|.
CARGRGSPYNEQFF
TGTGCCAGGGGGAGGGGGAGCCCCTACAATGAGCAGTTCTTC
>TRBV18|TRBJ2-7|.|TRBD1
CASSPQGQGGYEQYF
TGTGCCAGCTCACCTCAGGGACAGGGTGGGTACGAGCAGTACTTC
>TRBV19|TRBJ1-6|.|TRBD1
CASRSRDRDSPLHF
TGTGCCAGTAGGTCCCGGGACAGGGATTCACCCCTCCACTTT
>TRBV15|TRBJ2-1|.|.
CATSRDRLPGEQFF
TGTGCCACCAGCAGAGATCGGCTCCCCGGGGAGCAGTTCTTC
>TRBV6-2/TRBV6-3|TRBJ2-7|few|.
CASSYSSGGFYEQYF
TGTGCCAGCAGTTACTCGTCCGGGGGCTTCTACGAGCAGTACTTC
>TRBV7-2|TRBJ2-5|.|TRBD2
CASSQLWGWGGRSSRVYF
TGTGCCAGCAGCCAGCTTTGGGGGTGGGGCGGGAGGTCTTCTAGGGTGTACTTC
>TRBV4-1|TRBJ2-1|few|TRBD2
CASSSTLHGRAAYNEQFF
TGCGCCAGCAGCTCCACCCTCCATGGGAGGGCCGCCTACAATGAGCAGTTCTTC
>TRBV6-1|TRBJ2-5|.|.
CASRMGAEETQYF
TGTGCCAGTCGAATGGGGGCGGAAGAGACCCAGTACTTC
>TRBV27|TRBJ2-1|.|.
CASSLRGVSYNEQFF
TGTGCCAGCAGTTTGAGGGGGGTTTCCTACAATGAGCAGTTCTTC
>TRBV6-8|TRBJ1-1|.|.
CASSYSCQNIEAFF
TGTGCCAGCAGTTACTCGTGCCAGAACATTGAAGCTTTCTTT
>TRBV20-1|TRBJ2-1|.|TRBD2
CSARGRFAGAHNEQFF
TGCAGTGCTAGGGGCCGGTTTGCGGGAGCCCACAATGAGCAGTTCTTC
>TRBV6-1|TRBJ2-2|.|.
CASRKAIPNTGELFF
TGTGCCAGCAGGAAAGCGATCCCGAACACCGGGGAGCTGTTTTTT
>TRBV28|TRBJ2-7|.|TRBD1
CASSSSPGTGLTSYEQYF
TGTGCCAGCAGTTCAAGTCCCGGGACAGGGTTGACCTCCTACGAGCAGTACTTC
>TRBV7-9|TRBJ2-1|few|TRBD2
CASSLDGRAGNEQFF
TGTGCCAGCAGCTTAGACGGGAGGGCCGGTAATGAGCAGTTCTTC
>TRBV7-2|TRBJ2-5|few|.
CASSLEQGRETQYF
TGTGCCAGCAGCTTAGAACAGGGCAGGGAGACCCAGTACTTC
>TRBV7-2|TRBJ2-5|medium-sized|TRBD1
CASSFGQGETQYF
TGTGCCAGCAGCTTCGGACAGGGAGAGACCCAGTACTTC
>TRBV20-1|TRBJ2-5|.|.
CSAPPAARETQYF
TGCAGTGCCCCTCCAGCGGCGCGGGAGACCCAGTACTTC
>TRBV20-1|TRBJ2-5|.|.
CSARGRTERQETQYF
TGCAGTGCTAGGGGAAGGACAGAGAGACAAGAGACCCAGTACTTC
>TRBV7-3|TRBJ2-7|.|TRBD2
CASSTTSGRTHEQYF
TGTGCCAGCAGCACGACTAGCGGGAGGACCCACGAGCAGTACTTC
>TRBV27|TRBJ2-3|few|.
CASSRVGADTQYF
TGTGCCAGCAGTAGGGTTGGGGCAGATACGCAGTATTTT
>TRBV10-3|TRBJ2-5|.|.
CAISEFWGQETQYF
TGTGCCATCAGTGAGTTCTGGGGTCAAGAGACCCAGTACTTC
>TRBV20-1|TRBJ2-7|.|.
CSAPPPAGHYEQYF
TGCAGTGCCCCCCCTCCCGCAGGGCACTACGAGCAGTACTTC
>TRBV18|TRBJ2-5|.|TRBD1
CASSLGQGSGETQYF
TGTGCCAGCTCACTGGGACAGGGGAGTGGAGAGACCCAGTACTTC
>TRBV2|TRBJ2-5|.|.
CASSGGWTQYF
TGTGCCAGCAGTGGGGGGTGGACCCAGTACTTC
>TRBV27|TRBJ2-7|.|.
CASSLPGRFGYEQYF
TGTGCCAGCAGTCTCCCAGGACGGTTTGGCTACGAGCAGTACTTC
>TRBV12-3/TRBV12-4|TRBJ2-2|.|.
CASSGQSAGELFF
TGTGCCAGCAGCGGACAGAGTGCCGGGGAGCTGTTTTTT
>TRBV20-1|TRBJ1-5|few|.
CSAEGRVSNQPQHF
TGCAGTGCGGAGGGCAGGGTAAGCAATCAGCCCCAGCATTTT
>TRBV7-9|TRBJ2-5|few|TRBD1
CASSPPGGTGFSIGAQYF
TGTGCCAGCAGCCCCCCTGGAGGGACAGGATTCTCTATAGGTGCCCAGTACTTC
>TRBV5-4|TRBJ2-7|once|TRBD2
CASSPGLSSEQYF
TGTGCCAGCAGCCCGGGACTATCATCGGAGCAGTACTTC
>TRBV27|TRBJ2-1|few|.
CASSQGWARSNEQFF
TGTGCCAGCAGTCAAGGTTGGGCCCGGAGCAATGAGCAGTTCTTC
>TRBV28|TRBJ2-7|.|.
CASSMRGYEQYF
TGTGCCAGCAGTATGAGGGGTTACGAGCAGTACTTC
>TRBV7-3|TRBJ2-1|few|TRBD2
CASSRTSDYNEQFF
TGTGCCAGCAGTCGAACTAGCGACTACAATGAGCAGTTCTTC
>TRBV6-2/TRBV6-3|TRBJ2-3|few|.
CASSGWWSTDTQYF
TGTGCCAGCAGCGGATGGTGGAGCACAGATACGCAGTATTTT
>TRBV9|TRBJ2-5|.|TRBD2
CASSLRVGTSGRAHPQETQYF
TGTGCCAGCAGCCTCCGAGTTGGGACTAGCGGGAGGGCCCACCCTCAAGAGACCCAGTACTTC
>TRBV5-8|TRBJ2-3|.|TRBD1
CASSTQGASTDTQYF
TGTGCCAGCAGCACCCAGGGGGCTAGCACAGATACGCAGTATTTT
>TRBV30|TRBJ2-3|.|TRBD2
CAWNVGGGADTQYF
TGTGCCTGGAATGTGGGGGGAGGGGCAGATACGCAGTATTTT
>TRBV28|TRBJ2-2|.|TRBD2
CASSLVAGGPDTGELFF
TGTGCCAGCAGTTTAGTAGCGGGAGGGCCCGACACCGGGGAGCTGTTTTTT
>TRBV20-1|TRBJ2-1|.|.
CRTRTSGNEQFF
TGCAGGACTAGAACTTCGGGCAATGAGCAGTTCTTC
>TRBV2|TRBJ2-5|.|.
CASSARTTLRETQYF
TGTGCCAGCAGTGCTCGAACCACCTTACGGGAGACCCAGTACTTC